This TCR beta chain was identified during a study of brain T cells in children with intractable seizures. Study findings and constraints: Clones missing pre-surgery may reflect undersampling of that blood sample.

The germline V gene encodes CDR1 SGHNT and CDR2 YENEEA. The ends lost 2 bases at V and 6 bases at J; junction bases unmatched: 3. The CDR3 loop spans 14 amino acids. The assay was immunoSEQ multiplex PCR, and TCRdb's table has in-frame clones only and misses some. The sample records approximately 330,000 clones, about 93% being singletons. This clone appeared a single time. No antigen is known for it. Time point given: blood from clinic visit 5 months post-surgery; TSC patient then seizure free. Surgery cases with the highest brain T cell transcript signatures were chosen for sequencing. The sequence was collected from a boy less than two years old with tuberous sclerosis and intractable seizures. The sample was peripheral blood, taken approximately 5 months after surgery. The V call is TRBV11-3, the J call TRBJ2-1; the match to TRBD2 covers 8 bases. The CDR3 DNA is TGTGCCAGCAGCTTACGCGGGAGGCGCAATGAGCAGTTCTTC. This sequence encodes CASSLRGRRNEQFF.